This T cell receptor (beta chain) comes out of a study of blood T cells in healthy people across ages. Findings and limits, study-wide: Unsorted PBMC material precluded a definitive naive versus antigen-experienced comparison. Roughly linearly, TCR beta diversity per million T cells fell as age increased.

Healthy Caucasians from Russia aged about 6 to 90 served as donors. PCR was performed a second time for about 6 to 12 cycles using a sample-barcoded 5' primer and a J-beta primer mix. TCRdb re-called the 5' RACE reads with MiXCR, one entry per CDR3 protein. Of some 940,000 distinct CDR3 sequences in the sample, approximately 32% were seen once. This clonotype was observed at least ten times. Its antigen is unidentified. These data were also filed under a second study, of T cells of mothers and their children. That paper notes: Mothers and children who were related shared slightly more overlap than unrelated pairs, but not significantly more.

The sequence came from a woman in her thirties or forties in good health. The sequenced material came from blood.

The CDR3 DNA follows: TGCGCCAGCAGCCAAGATCCCCCGCAAAATTCCTACGAGCAGTACTTC. Its protein product is CASSQDPPQNSYEQYF. This chain joins TRBV4-3 and TRBJ2-7; D ambiguous. CDR1 LGHNA and CDR2 YSLEER come from the germline V gene. This CDR3 is built from 16 residues. Trimming took off 0 bases at V and 1 base at J, with 13 bases between the two ends.